This T cell receptor (beta chain) was obtained from a study of blood T cells in healthy people across ages. Every donor contributed around 10 milliliters of peripheral blood by blood draw. The CDR3 contains 15 residues. The germline gives CDR1 SGDLS, CDR2 YYNGEE. The V and J ends lost 5 bases and 0 bases respectively, with 13 bases between them. It was with a sample-barcoded 5' primer and a J-beta primer mix that a second PCR of roughly 6 to 11 cycles was run. Each CDR3 protein is one row after TCRdb ran MiXCR on the 5' RACE reads. The sample carries around 1,100,000 distinct CDR3 sequences, roughly two fifths recorded once.

The TCR sequence derives from a young man in good health. The genes are TRBV9 and TRBJ2-3; D is unresolved. The specimen sequenced was blood. The CDR3 loop reads CASRWGLDSTDTQYF. The CDR3 coding sequence is TGTGCCAGCAGGTGGGGTCTCGACAGCACAGATACGCAGTATTTT.